This T cell receptor (beta chain) originates from a study of blood T cells in healthy people across ages. The V gene lost 5 bases and the J gene lost 6 bases, with 16 bases spanning the gap. This CDR3 region has 14 residues. For the second PCR, which ran for about 7 to 11 cycles, a sample-barcoded 5' primer and a J-beta primer mix were used. TCRdb independently ran MiXCR on the 5' RACE reads; one entry per CDR3 protein. The table has 450,000 to 600,000 distinct CDR3 sequences, over 25% seen once; the top ten hold approximately 3.6%. The data were also submitted as part of a second study, on T cells of mothers and their children. That report notes: A few healthy Caucasian mothers served as donors, and their six children did as well. Roughly 2.7 million TCR beta reads per child versus over 9 million per mother. When mothers and children were related, their normalized repertoire overlap, which was always slightly higher, did not differ significantly from that of unrelated pairs.

The chain carries TRBV12-3 or TRBV12-4 and TRBJ1-1; tentative D call: TRBD1 (5 bases). Specimen: blood. The source of this sequence is a boy under 10 years old in good health. CDR3 residues: CASSLGTSSAEAFF. In DNA form, the CDR3 reads TGTGCCAGCAGTCTAGGGACCTCGAGCGCTGAAGCTTTCTTT.